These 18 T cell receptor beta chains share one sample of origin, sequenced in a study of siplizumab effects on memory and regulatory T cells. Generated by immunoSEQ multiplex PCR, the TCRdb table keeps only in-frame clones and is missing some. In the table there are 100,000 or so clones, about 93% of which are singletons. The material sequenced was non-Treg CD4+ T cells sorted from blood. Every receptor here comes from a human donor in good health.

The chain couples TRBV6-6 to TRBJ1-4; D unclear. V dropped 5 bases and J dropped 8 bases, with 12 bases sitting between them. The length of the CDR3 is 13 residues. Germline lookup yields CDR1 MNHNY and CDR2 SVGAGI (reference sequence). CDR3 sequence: CASSPRVEEKLFF. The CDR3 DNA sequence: TGTGCCAGCAGTCCTAGGGTTGAAGAAAAACTGTTTTTT.

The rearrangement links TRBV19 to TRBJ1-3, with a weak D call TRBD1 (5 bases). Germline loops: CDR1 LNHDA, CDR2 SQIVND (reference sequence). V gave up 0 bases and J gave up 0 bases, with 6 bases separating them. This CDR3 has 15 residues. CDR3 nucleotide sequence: TGTGCCAGTAGTATAGAGACAGCCTCTGGAAACACCATATATTTT. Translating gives CASSIETASGNTIYF.

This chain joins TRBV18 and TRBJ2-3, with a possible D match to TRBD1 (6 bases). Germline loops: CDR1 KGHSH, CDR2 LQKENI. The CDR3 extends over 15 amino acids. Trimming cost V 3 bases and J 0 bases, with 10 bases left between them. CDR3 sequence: CASSPDSPSTDTQYF. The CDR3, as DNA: TGTGCCAGCTCACCGGACAGCCCGAGCACAGATACGCAGTATTTT.

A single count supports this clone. CDR3 nucleotide sequence: TGTGCCAGCAGCTCGTACCTAGCTAAGGAGCAGTTCTTC. It codes for CASSSYLAKEQFF. This chain connects TRBV5-6 to TRBJ2-1, with TRBD2 as a possible D gene (5 bases). This CDR3 has 13 residues. The germline V and J ends were trimmed by 3 bases and 10 bases, with 14 bases remaining between them. From germline, CDR1 is SGHDT and CDR2 YYEEEE.

In DNA, the CDR3 is TGTGCCAGCAGTTTATTTTCTAGCGGGTACGAGCAGTACTTC. Translated: CASSLFSSGYEQYF. The rearrangement uses TRBV28 and TRBJ2-7, with TRBD2 matching over 8 bases. Germline lookup yields CDR1 MDHEN and CDR2 SYDVKM. The ends lost 1 base at V and 4 bases at J; junction bases unmatched: 3. This CDR3 region has 14 residues.

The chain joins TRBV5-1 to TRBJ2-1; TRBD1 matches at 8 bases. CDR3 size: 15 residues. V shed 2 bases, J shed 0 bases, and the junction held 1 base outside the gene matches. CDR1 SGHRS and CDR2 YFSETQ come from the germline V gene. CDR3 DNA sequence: TGCGCCAGCAGCTTACAGGGGGGCTCCTACAATGAGCAGTTCTTC. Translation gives CASSLQGGSYNEQFF.

In DNA form, the CDR3 reads TGTGCCAGCAGTGCACCCGCTTTAAGCAATCAGCCCCAGCATTTT. This codes for CASSAPALSNQPQHF. The chain carries TRBV2 and TRBJ1-5, with unresolved D. Germline CDR1 and CDR2: SNHLY and FYNNEI. This CDR3 has 15 amino acids. The V end lost 4 bases, the J end lost 1 base, and 11 bases lay between the germline ends.

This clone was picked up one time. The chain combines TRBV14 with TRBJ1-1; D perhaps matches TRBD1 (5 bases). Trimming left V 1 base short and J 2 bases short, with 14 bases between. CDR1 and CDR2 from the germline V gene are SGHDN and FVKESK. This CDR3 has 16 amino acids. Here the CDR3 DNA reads TGTGCCAGCAGCCAAGTTAGGGGTAGAGACAACACTGAAGCTTTCTTT. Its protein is CASSQVRGRDNTEAFF.

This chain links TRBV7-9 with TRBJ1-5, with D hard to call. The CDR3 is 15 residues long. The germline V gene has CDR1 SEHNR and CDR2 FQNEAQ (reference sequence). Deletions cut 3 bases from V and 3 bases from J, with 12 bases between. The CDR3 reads CASSLVGSLNQPQHF. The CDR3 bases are TGTGCCAGCAGCTTGGTCGGCAGCCTCAATCAGCCCCAGCATTTT.

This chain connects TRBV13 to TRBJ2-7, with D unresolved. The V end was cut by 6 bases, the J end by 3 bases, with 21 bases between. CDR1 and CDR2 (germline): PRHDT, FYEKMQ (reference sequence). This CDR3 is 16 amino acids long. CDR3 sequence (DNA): TGTGCCAGCAGGCCATTCCCAACGGGCAGAAACTACGAGCAGTACTTC. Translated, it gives CASRPFPTGRNYEQYF.

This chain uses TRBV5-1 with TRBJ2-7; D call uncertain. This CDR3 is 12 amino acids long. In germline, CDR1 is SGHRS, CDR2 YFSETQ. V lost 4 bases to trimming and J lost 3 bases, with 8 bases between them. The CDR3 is CASSPDFYEQYF. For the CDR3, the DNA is TGCGCCAGCAGCCCCGACTTCTACGAGCAGTACTTC.

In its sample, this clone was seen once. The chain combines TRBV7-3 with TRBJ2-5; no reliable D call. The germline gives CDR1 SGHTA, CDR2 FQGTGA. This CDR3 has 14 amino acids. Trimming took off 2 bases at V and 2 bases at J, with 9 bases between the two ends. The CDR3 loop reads CASSLGSAQETQYF. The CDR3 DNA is TGTGCCAGCAGCTTAGGGTCAGCTCAAGAGACCCAGTACTTC.

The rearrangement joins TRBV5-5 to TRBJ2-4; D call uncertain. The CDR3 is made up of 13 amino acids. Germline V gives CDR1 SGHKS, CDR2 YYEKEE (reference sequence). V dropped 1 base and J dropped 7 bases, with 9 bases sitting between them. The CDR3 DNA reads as TGTGCCAGCAGCTTGAGTACTGGGAACATTCAGTACTTC. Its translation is CASSLSTGNIQYF.

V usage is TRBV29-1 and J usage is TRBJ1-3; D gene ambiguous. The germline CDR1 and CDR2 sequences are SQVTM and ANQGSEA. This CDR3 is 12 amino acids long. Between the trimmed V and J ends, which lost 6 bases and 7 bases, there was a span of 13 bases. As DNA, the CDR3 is TGCAGCGTCTCAGGACCCGGCAACACCATATATTTT. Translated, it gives CSVSGPGNTIYF.

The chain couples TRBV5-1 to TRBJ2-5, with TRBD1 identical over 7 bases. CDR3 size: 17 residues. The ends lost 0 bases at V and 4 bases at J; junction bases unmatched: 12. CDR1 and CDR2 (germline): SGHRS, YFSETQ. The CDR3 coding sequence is TGCGCCAGCAGCTTGGACGGGACAGTCCGGTACGGAGAGACCCAGTACTTC. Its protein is CASSLDGTVRYGETQYF.

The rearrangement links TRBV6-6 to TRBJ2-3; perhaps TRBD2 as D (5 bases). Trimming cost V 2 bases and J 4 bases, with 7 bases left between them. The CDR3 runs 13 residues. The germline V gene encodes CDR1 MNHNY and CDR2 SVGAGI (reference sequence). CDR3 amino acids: CASSYERADTQYF. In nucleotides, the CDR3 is TGTGCCAGCAGTTACGAGAGGGCAGATACGCAGTATTTT.

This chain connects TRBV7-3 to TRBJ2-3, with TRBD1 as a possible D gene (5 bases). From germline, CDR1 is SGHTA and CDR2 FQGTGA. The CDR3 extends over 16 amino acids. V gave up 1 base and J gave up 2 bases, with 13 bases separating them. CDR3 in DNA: TGTGCCAGCAGCTTAAGGGGCGGCGGTAACACAGATACGCAGTATTTT. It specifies CASSLRGGGNTDTQYF.

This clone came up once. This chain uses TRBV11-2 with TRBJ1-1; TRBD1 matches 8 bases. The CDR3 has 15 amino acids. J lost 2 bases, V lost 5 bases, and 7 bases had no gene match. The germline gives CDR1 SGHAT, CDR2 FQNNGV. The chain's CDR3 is CASSPGTGKNTEAFF. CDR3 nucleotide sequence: TGTGCCAGCAGCCCGGGGACAGGAAAAAACACTGAAGCTTTCTTT.